Below are 20 T cell receptor beta chains sequenced from a single sample in a study of early T cells in non-severe SARS-CoV-2 infection. One entry per CDR3 protein, called by TCRdb with MiXCR from the 5' RACE reads. The profile shows some 70,000 distinct CDR3 sequences, less than 5% of them singletons. Sequencing was carried out using whole blood. These receptors originate from an adult who was a healthcare worker with PCR-confirmed SARS-CoV-2 infection or an uninfected control (not recorded which).

This clonotype was counted at least ten times. The gene calls are TRBV6-2 or TRBV6-3 and TRBJ2-7; TRBD2 matches at 7 bases. Germline CDR1 is MNHEY and CDR2 is SVGEGT. The CDR3 runs to 15 residues. Losses at the gene ends were 6 bases for V and 0 bases for J; bases not matched to a gene: 8. The CDR3, as DNA: TGTGCCAGCAGCCCCCCTGGACTAGACTCCTACGAGCAGTACTTC. It codes for CASSPPGLDSYEQYF.

To note about this clonotype: Since a much larger clone is just one base distant, this may be a read error. This chain uses TRBV3-1 with TRBJ1-1; maybe TRBD1 (6 bases). This CDR3 has 12 amino acids. Germline V gives CDR1 LGHDT, CDR2 YNNKEL (reference sequence). The CDR3 sequence is CASRQGHTDAFF. The CDR3 DNA reads as TGTGCCAGCAGACAGGGCCACACTGATGCTTTCTTT. Using reference TRBV3-1 and TRBJ1-1 for the parts outside the CDR3, the full variable domain is DTAVSQTPKYLVTQMGNDKSIKCEQNLGHDTMYWYKQDSKKFLKIMFSYNNKELIINETVPNRFSPKSPDKAHLNLHINSLELGDSAVYFCASRQGHTDAFFGQGTRLTVV.

The sample holds a few counts of this clonotype. V gene TRBV7-8 combines with J gene TRBJ2-7; tentative D call: TRBD2 (6 bases). Between the trimmed V and J ends, which lost 5 bases and 0 bases, there was a span of 11 bases. Germline CDR1 and CDR2: SGHVS and FQNEAQ. The CDR3 extends over 14 amino acids. Here the CDR3 reads CASSGTGSSYEQYF. The CDR3 DNA reads as TGTGCCAGCAGCGGCACCGGGAGCTCCTACGAGCAGTACTTC.

This clonotype was picked up many times. The rearrangement links TRBV6-2 or TRBV6-3 to TRBJ1-5; a possible D gene is TRBD1 (5 bases). V lost 5 bases, J lost 5 bases, and 7 bases lay in between. There are 12 residues in the CDR3. Per the germline V gene, CDR1 is MNHEY and CDR2 is SVGEGT. This CDR3 reads CASSRDYQPQHF. In nucleotides, the CDR3 is TGTGCCAGCAGTAGGGACTATCAGCCCCAGCATTTT.

This clonotype is large within its sample. The gene calls are TRBV27 and TRBJ2-7; 7 bases agree with TRBD2. Germline assignment: CDR1 MNHEY and CDR2 SMNVEV (reference sequence). The CDR3 loop spans 14 amino acids. The junction had 11 bases not matched to a gene; V was cut back by 7 bases and J by 5 bases. The CDR3 reads CASTPMAGVNEQYF. CDR3 in DNA: TGTGCCAGCACCCCTATGGCGGGAGTAAACGAGCAGTACTTC.

Many counts were recorded for this clonotype. The chain carries TRBV5-1 and TRBJ2-1, with a tentative D call TRBD2 (6 bases). Germline CDR1 and CDR2: SGHRS and YFSETQ. V lost 3 bases and J 0 bases, leaving 13 bases between the germline ends. CDR3 length equals 16 residues. The CDR3 DNA is TGCGCCAGCAGCTCCCTATCCGGGAGCTCCTACAATGAGCAGTTCTTC. Its translation is CASSSLSGSSYNEQFF. Variable domain in full (rest from reference TRBV5-1 and TRBJ2-1): KAGVTQTPRYLIKTRGQQVTLSCSPISGHRSVSWYQQTPGQGLQFLFEYFSETQRNKGNFPGRFSGRQFSNSRSEMNVSTLELGDSALYLCASSSLSGSSYNEQFFGPGTRLTVL.

This clonotype was counted many times. The J gene is TRBJ2-7, the V gene TRBV21-1. TRBV21-1 is a known pseudogene. This CDR3 comprises 17 residues. The CDR3 loop is CASSEYYDVGFSYEQYF. In nucleotides, the CDR3 is TGTGCCAGCAGCGAATATTACGACGTTGGATTTTCCTACGAGCAGTACTTC.

This sequence joins TRBV20-1 and TRBJ2-5; D may be TRBD1 or TRBD2 (5 bases each). The CDR3 extends over 13 amino acids. V lost 0 bases, J lost 9 bases, and 14 bases lay in between. Per germline, CDR1 DFQATT and CDR2 SNEGSKA (reference sequence). CDR3 protein: CSARDFGMGAQYF. The DNA for the CDR3 is TGCAGTGCTAGAGATTTTGGGATGGGGGCCCAGTACTTC.

The chain uses TRBV2 and TRBJ1-2; 9 bases agree with TRBD1. Germline V CDR1 and CDR2: SNHLY, FYNNEI. This CDR3 contains 14 residues. V dropped 6 bases and J dropped 3; count of bases not matched to a gene: 5. The chain's CDR3 is CASRPGTGHYGYTF. The CDR3 region has the DNA TGTGCCAGCAGGCCGGGGACAGGGCACTATGGCTACACCTTC.

This clonotype was detected many times. The rearrangement uses TRBV2 and TRBJ1-5, with D hard to call. The CDR3 sequence is 16 residues long. Trimming stripped 0 bases from V and 1 base from J, with 10 bases between. CDR1 and CDR2 from the germline V gene are SNHLY and FYNNEI. Here the CDR3 DNA reads TGTGCCAGCAGTGAAGCGCTTCATGGCAGCAATCAGCCCCAGCATTTT. Translating gives CASSEALHGSNQPQHF.

The chain links TRBV12-3 or TRBV12-4 to TRBJ2-3; D may be TRBD2 (5 bases). Trimming shortened V by 2 bases and J by 0 bases, and 18 bases separated the two germline ends. The CDR3 contains 18 residues. For the CDR3, the DNA is TGTGCCAGCAGTTTACGGGGAACCGAACGAACTAGCACAGATACGCAGTATTTT. Translated, it gives CASSLRGTERTSTDTQYF.

This clonotype was counted ten times or more. The chain joins TRBV18 to TRBJ1-1; D is perhaps TRBD1 (6 bases). From germline, CDR1 is KGHSH and CDR2 LQKENI. CDR3 size: 16 residues. V dropped 4 bases and J dropped 0 bases, with 15 bases sitting between them. DNA of the CDR3: TGTGCCAGCTCACAACAGGGATCACTCATGAACACTGAAGCTTTCTTT. Amino acids: CASSQQGSLMNTEAFF.

This clonotype showed up just a few times. The rearrangement joins TRBV3-1 to TRBJ2-3; D might be TRBD2 (5 bases). Trimming stripped 1 base from V and 10 bases from J, with 12 bases between. Germline-derived CDR1 and CDR2 are LGHDT and YNNKEL (reference sequence). The CDR3 length is 13 residues. This CDR3 reads CASSQVLETAQYF. The CDR3 coding sequence is TGTGCCAGCAGCCAAGTACTAGAGACGGCGCAGTATTTT.

This clonotype was seen at least ten times. Here the CDR3 reads CASRPQSQFTEAFF. The CDR3 region has the DNA TGTGCCAGCAGACCCCAGAGCCAATTCACTGAAGCTTTCTTT. The rearrangement joins TRBV2 to TRBJ1-1; D gene ambiguous. Germline loops: CDR1 SNHLY, CDR2 FYNNEI. Trimming shortened V by 6 bases and J by 4 bases, and 15 bases separated the two germline ends. CDR3 size: 14 residues.

This clonotype turned up a few times. This chain uses TRBV13 with TRBJ2-5; 13 nucleotides line up with TRBD2. CDR3 length: 15 residues. J gave up 5 bases and V 4 bases, and 4 bases lay outside the gene matches. Germline CDR1 and CDR2: PRHDT and FYEKMQ (reference sequence). This chain's CDR3 is CASSSPGLAGETQYF. CDR3 DNA sequence: TGTGCCAGCAGCTCTCCGGGACTAGCGGGGGAGACCCAGTACTTC. Complete variable domain (other parts from reference TRBV13 and TRBJ2-5): AAGVIQSPRHLIKEKRETATLKCYPIPRHDTVYWYQQGPGQDPQFLISFYEKMQSDKGSIPDRFSAQQFSDYHSELNMSSLELGDSALYFCASSSPGLAGETQYFGPGTRLLVL.

This clonotype was observed a few times. CDR3: CASSLVSGFGETQYF. CDR3 coding DNA: TGTGCCAGCAGCTTAGTTAGCGGCTTTGGAGAGACCCAGTACTTC. The rearrangement joins TRBV7-2 to TRBJ2-5; maybe TRBD2 (6 bases). V was pared by 1 base and J by 4 bases, with 13 bases between. CDR1 is SGHTA and CDR2 is FQGNSA in the germline V gene. The CDR3 contains 15 residues.

This clonotype was counted ten times or more. This sequence joins TRBV28 and TRBJ2-7, with D possibly called TRBD1 or TRBD2 (5 bases each). The CDR3 contains 12 residues. V was pared by 9 bases and J by 7 bases, with 16 bases between. Germline loops: CDR1 MDHEN, CDR2 SYDVKM. This chain's CDR3 is CASTGRQAEQYF. DNA for the CDR3: TGTGCCAGTACGGGACGGCAAGCAGAGCAGTACTTC.

This clonotype was observed many times. This chain joins TRBV7-8 and TRBJ2-3; TRBD2 agrees at 11 bases. V was clipped by 3 bases and J by 0 bases; unmatched bases: 5. Germline V lookup: CDR1 SGHVS, CDR2 FQNEAQ. The CDR3 spans 17 residues. The CDR3 is CASSFIGTSGSTDTQYF. CDR3 nucleotide sequence: TGTGCCAGCAGCTTTATAGGGACTAGCGGAAGCACAGATACGCAGTATTTT.

This clonotype was found many times. This rearrangement joins TRBV30 to TRBJ2-1; 10 nucleotides line up with TRBD2. CDR1 GTSNPN and CDR2 SVGIG come from the germline V gene (reference sequence). J gave up 3 bases and V 2 bases, and 1 base lay outside the gene matches. The CDR3 totals 14 residues. CDR3 protein: CAWSRLAGYNEQFF. CDR3 coding DNA: TGTGCCTGGAGTCGACTAGCGGGCTACAATGAGCAGTTCTTC.

This clonotype was seen repeatedly, ten times or more. This chain joins TRBV28 and TRBJ1-3; 8 nucleotides agree with TRBD1. V shed 4 bases, J shed 2 bases, and the junction held 10 bases outside the gene matches. This CDR3 is built from 17 residues. Germline assignment: CDR1 MDHEN and CDR2 SYDVKM. The CDR3 sequence is CASSSPSGGRAGNTIYF. Written as DNA, the CDR3 is TGTGCCAGCAGTTCACCTTCAGGGGGCAGGGCTGGAAACACCATATATTTT.